The 29 T cell receptor beta chains below all came from one sample that was sequenced in a study of OX40 agonist ivuxolimab in advanced cancers. The method was immunoSEQ multiplex PCR; TCRdb's version includes in-frame clones alone and lacks a portion of them. The table shows about 27,000 clones, with 76% occurring only once. The sample in question was CD4+ or CD8+ T cells sorted from blood, obtained in a trial of the OX40 agonist ivuxolimab. Receptor source: an adult with an advanced solid tumor such as melanoma, head and neck, liver or kidney cancer.

This clone qualifies as medium-sized. The CDR3 region has the DNA TGCGCCAGCAGCGCAAATTCCGGGACAGCGAACACCGGGGAGCTGTTTTTT. Protein sequence: CASSANSGTANTGELFF. V is TRBV5-1 and J is TRBJ2-2, with 7 bases fitting TRBD1. The CDR3 consists of 17 residues. Germline CDR1 is SGHRS and CDR2 is YFSETQ. Trimming cost V 4 bases and J 0 bases; bases outside gene matches: 9.

The chain combines TRBV2 with TRBJ2-1, with TRBD2 matching over 8 bases. CDR1 is SNHLY and CDR2 is FYNNEI in the germline V gene. The CDR3 sequence is 14 residues long. V gave up 7 bases and J gave up 4 bases; unmatched junction bases: 6. In DNA, the CDR3 is TGTGCCAGCACCGGACTAGCCCCTTACAATGAGCAGTTCTTC. The encoded protein is CASTGLAPYNEQFF.

The chain joins TRBV4-1 to TRBJ1-1; 7 bases agree with TRBD1. Looked up from germline, CDR1 is MGHRA and CDR2 is YSYEKL. Trimming removed 4 bases from V and 0 bases from J; junction bases left unmatched: 8. The CDR3 is 16 amino acids. The CDR3, as DNA: TGCGCCAGCAGCCCGACAGGGTTGGAAATGAACACTGAAGCTTTCTTT. It codes for CASSPTGLEMNTEAFF.

This rearrangement joins TRBV18 to TRBJ2-1; D tentatively reads TRBD1 or TRBD2 (6 bases each). CDR1 and CDR2 (germline): KGHSH, LQKENI. Between the trimmed V and J ends, which lost 5 bases and 4 bases, there was a span of 24 bases. The CDR3 loop spans 18 amino acids. CDR3: CASSVRGLQHLQYNEQFF. CDR3 sequence (DNA): TGTGCCAGCTCAGTCCGGGGGCTACAACATCTTCAATACAATGAGCAGTTCTTC.

The chain has TRBV6-5 and TRBJ2-7, with D possibly TRBD1 on 5 matching bases. The CDR3 has 14 amino acids. Germline V gene lookup returns CDR1 MNHEY and CDR2 SVGAGI. Trimming took 0 bases from V and 2 from J, leaving 8 bases between them. As DNA, the CDR3 is TGTGCCAGCAGTTACTCAAGGGGAACCTACGAGCAGTACTTC. Protein product: CASSYSRGTYEQYF.

In DNA, the CDR3 is TGCGCCAGCAGGGAGGGGGACGATCAGCCCCAGCATTTT. Residues: CASREGDDQPQHF. V usage is TRBV5-1 and J usage is TRBJ1-5; a weak D match, TRBD1 (6 bases). The V gene lost 5 bases and the J gene lost 5 bases, with 11 bases spanning the gap. The CDR3 runs 13 residues. The germline gives CDR1 SGHRS, CDR2 YFSETQ.

V gene TRBV19 combines with J gene TRBJ1-1; D is unresolved. CDR1 and CDR2 from the germline V gene are LNHDA and SQIVND (reference sequence). V dropped 3 bases and J dropped 4 bases, with 15 bases sitting between them. The CDR3 contains 15 residues. The CDR3: CASSIGRLESTEAFF. CDR3 sequence (DNA): TGTGCCAGTAGTATTGGGCGACTTGAGAGCACTGAAGCTTTCTTT.

The chain links TRBV30 to TRBJ2-7, with TRBD1 as a possible D gene (6 bases). The CDR3 length is 12 residues. V lost 7 bases to trimming and J lost 2 bases, with 12 bases between them. Germline CDR1 and CDR2: GTSNPN and SVGIG (reference sequence). The CDR3 loop reads CALSGQTYEQYF. CDR3 nucleotides: TGTGCCTTATCGGGACAAACCTACGAGCAGTACTTC.

This chain connects TRBV18 to TRBJ1-2, with D maybe TRBD1 (5 bases). The CDR3 totals 14 residues. CDR1 and CDR2 from the germline V gene are KGHSH and LQKENI. Trimming stripped 3 bases from V and 8 bases from J, with 16 bases between. The chain's CDR3 is CASSPTTARGGYTF. In DNA, the CDR3 is TGTGCCAGCTCACCGACGACAGCCCGGGGGGGCTACACCTTC.

The V gene is TRBV27, the J gene TRBJ1-6, with 11 bases identical to TRBD1. This CDR3 is 15 amino acids long. CDR1 and CDR2 from the germline V gene are MNHEY and SMNVEV (reference sequence). V lost 7 bases to trimming and J lost 7 bases; unmatched junction nucleotides: 6. The CDR3 protein is CASTGQGARNSPLHF. CDR3 DNA: TGTGCCAGCACCGGACAGGGGGCGCGGAATTCACCCCTCCACTTT.

This clone has just one count. This sample includes further DNA sequences coding for the same CDR3. The CDR3 region has the DNA TGTGCCAGCAGCGTAGCGAGGGGCGAGACCCAGTACTTC. Translated: CASSVARGETQYF. The rearrangement uses TRBV9 and TRBJ2-5; D tentatively fits TRBD1 or TRBD2 (5 bases each). In germline, CDR1 is SGDLS, CDR2 YYNGEE. Trimming cost V 0 bases and J 5 bases, with 8 bases left between them. The CDR3 runs to 13 residues.

The rearrangement joins TRBV6-1 to TRBJ1-2; 8 positions match TRBD1. V lost 3 bases and J lost 4; bases outside the gene matches: 1. Germline V CDR1 and CDR2: MNHNS, SASEGT. The length of the CDR3 is 13 residues. CDR3 region: CASSDRGPYGYTF. In nucleotides, the CDR3 is TGTGCCAGCAGTGACAGGGGGCCCTATGGCTACACCTTC.

This sequence joins TRBV6-5 and TRBJ1-1; D is undetermined. Germline CDR1 is MNHEY and CDR2 is SVGAGI. The CDR3 extends over 13 amino acids. Trimming pared 6 bases from V and 8 bases from J, leaving 16 bases between. CDR3 protein: CASRLLLLGEAFF. The CDR3 nucleotides are TGTGCCAGCAGACTACTACTACTCGGGGAAGCTTTCTTT.

The chain links TRBV6-5 to TRBJ1-2; D is undetermined. Germline CDR1 MNHEY, CDR2 SVGAGI. The V and J ends lost 5 bases and 5 bases respectively, with 12 bases between them. CDR3 length: 13 amino acids. CDR3 sequence reads: CASSPQSWYGYTF. The CDR3 region has the DNA TGTGCCAGCAGTCCTCAATCATGGTATGGCTACACCTTC.

This chain links TRBV29-1 with TRBJ2-5, with D perhaps TRBD1 (6 bases). CDR3 length: 13 residues. The germline CDR1 and CDR2 sequences are SQVTM and ANQGSEA. V was cut by 0 bases and J by 6 bases, with 11 bases left in between. Here the CDR3 reads CSVEEGAGKTQYF. The DNA of the CDR3 is TGCAGCGTTGAAGAGGGGGCAGGGAAGACCCAGTACTTC.

J is TRBJ1-5 and V is TRBV10-2; no reliable D call. Germline V gene sequence: CDR1 WSHSY, CDR2 SAAADI. The CDR3 contains 13 residues. V lost 7 bases, J lost 0 bases, and 7 bases lay in between. CDR3 loop: CASTHLSNQPQHF. In DNA form, the CDR3 reads TGCGCCAGCACCCACCTTAGCAATCAGCCCCAGCATTTT.

The chain joins TRBV19 to TRBJ2-3; TRBD1 matches 10 bases. J gave up 1 base and V 5 bases, and 12 bases lay outside the gene matches. The CDR3 is 18 amino acids. Germline loops: CDR1 LNHDA, CDR2 SQIVND (reference sequence). DNA of the CDR3: TGTGCCAGTAGTGACAGACAGGGGGCGTCTATCGGCACAGATACGCAGTATTTT. It codes for CASSDRQGASIGTDTQYF.

The V gene is TRBV11-3, the J gene TRBJ2-3; 10 nucleotides line up with TRBD2. V trimming: 1 base; J trimming: 6 bases; junction bases outside the gene matches: 10. The CDR3 loop spans 17 amino acids. Germline V CDR1 and CDR2: SGHNT, YENEEA. The CDR3 DNA reads TGTGCCAGCAGCTTAGGGCTAGCGGGGGCCGCAGAGGATACGCAGTATTTT. Protein: CASSLGLAGAAEDTQYF.

This sequence joins TRBV7-2 and TRBJ1-2; the D gene is possibly TRBD1 (6 bases). The CDR3 spans 13 residues. Trimming removed 1 base at V and 7 bases at J, with 10 bases between. CDR1 and CDR2 (germline): SGHTA, FQGNSA. In DNA form, the CDR3 reads TGTGCCAGCAGCTTAGTCTCAGGGGCTGGCTACACCTTC. Encoded protein: CASSLVSGAGYTF.

The chain has TRBV5-4 and TRBJ2-7; D unresolved. The CDR3 has 15 amino acids. V was shortened by 4 bases and J by 6 bases, with 20 bases between the two germline ends. Germline V gene sequence: CDR1 SGHNT, CDR2 YYREEE (reference sequence). The CDR3 DNA sequence: TGTGCCAGCAGCGAGTCGCCAGGAAGCGAAGTCGAGCAGTACTTC. Translated, it gives CASSESPGSEVEQYF.

The chain is built from TRBV29-1 and TRBJ1-2; 7 bases match TRBD1. The germline V gene encodes CDR1 SQVTM and CDR2 ANQGSEA. This CDR3 is 15 amino acids long. J lost 3 bases, V lost 2 bases, and 9 bases had no gene match. The CDR3 loop is CSVEPQTGRDYGYTF. DNA for the CDR3: TGCAGCGTTGAACCACAGACAGGGAGGGACTATGGCTACACCTTC.

J is TRBJ1-1 and V is TRBV19; D not resolved. The CDR3 extends over 13 amino acids. In germline, CDR1 is LNHDA, CDR2 SQIVND (reference sequence). Trimming removed 2 bases at V and 9 bases at J, with 13 bases between. The CDR3 nucleotides read TGTGCCAGTAGTATAAGTGGCAGCGCTCAAGCTTTCTTT. Residues: CASSISGSAQAFF.

The chain combines TRBV29-1 with TRBJ2-2, with a tentative D call TRBD1 (5 bases). V lost 6 bases and J 5 bases, leaving 16 bases between the germline ends. The CDR3 sequence is 14 residues long. Germline-derived CDR1 and CDR2 are SQVTM and ANQGSEA. The CDR3: CSVQRAGLTGELFF. CDR3 in DNA: TGCAGCGTCCAAAGGGCAGGGTTAACCGGGGAGCTGTTTTTT.

The J gene is TRBJ2-1, the V gene TRBV7-3; the D is unclear. Between the trimmed V and J ends, which lost 1 base and 7 bases, there was a span of 11 bases. This CDR3 is built from 14 residues. The germline CDR1 and CDR2 sequences are SGHTA and FQGTGA. CDR3 DNA: TGTGCCAGCAGCTTAAGTTACAGATGGAATGAGCAGTTCTTC. This codes for CASSLSYRWNEQFF.

The chain employs TRBV6-6 and TRBJ1-5; no definite D call. Trimming shortened V by 4 bases and J by 0 bases, and 10 bases separated the two germline ends. The CDR3 is 15 residues long. Germline CDR1 is MNHNY and CDR2 is SVGAGI (reference sequence). The DNA for the CDR3 is TGTGCCAGCAGTTCGGGAGTGATTAGCAATCAGCCCCAGCATTTT. It is translated as CASSSGVISNQPQHF.

This rearrangement joins TRBV18 to TRBJ2-5; 9 nucleotides agree with TRBD1. V was clipped by 5 bases and J by 2 bases; unmatched bases: 9. This CDR3 has 16 residues. Germline assignment: CDR1 KGHSH and CDR2 LQKENI. In DNA, the CDR3 is TGTGCCAGCTCAGTCGGGACAGGGATAAGGCAAGAGACCCAGTACTTC. This codes for CASSVGTGIRQETQYF.

This clone turned up a few times. This rearrangement joins TRBV5-1 to TRBJ1-1, with TRBD1 matching 8 bases. Looked up from germline, CDR1 is SGHRS and CDR2 is YFSETQ. This CDR3 region has 14 residues. The V gene end was trimmed by 0 bases and the J gene end by 4 bases; junction bases not matched to a gene: 2. The CDR3, as DNA: TGCGCCAGCAGCTTGGGGGACAGGCTCACTGAAGCTTTCTTT. This gives the protein CASSLGDRLTEAFF.

Of note for this clone: Its ends do not fully match the called genes, so a read error is possible. The chain couples TRBV2 to TRBJ1-2; 8 bases are a match to TRBD1. Germline V CDR1 and CDR2: SNHLY, FYNNEI. This CDR3 has 13 amino acids. CDR3 DNA: TGTGCCAGCAGCGAAGGACAGGGCTATGGCTACACCTTC. Its translation: CASSEGQGYGYTF.

The chain links TRBV6-1 to TRBJ1-1; no clear D gene. Germline V gene lookup returns CDR1 MNHNS and CDR2 SASEGT. The CDR3 is 15 amino acids. The V and J ends lost 5 bases and 0 bases respectively, with 13 bases between them. The CDR3 nucleotides read TGTGCCAGCAGTCCCCGAGCCAGACTGAACACTGAAGCTTTCTTT. It translates to CASSPRARLNTEAFF.